This TCR beta chain was documented in a study of cytomegalovirus exposure and HLA in healthy donors. General study results and limits: A missense variant in DCLRE1C was later tied to TCR beta V- and J-gene trimming. Despite most TCR sequences being rare, some public TCRs occurred in many donors. Excluded were some V segments that proved indistinguishable, including TRBV6-2 and TRBV6-3.

Germline V CDR1 and CDR2: SNHLY, FYNNEI. The CDR3 loop spans 15 amino acids. V was clipped by 7 bases and J by 7 bases, with 22 bases between them. With 60 Vbeta and 13 Jbeta primers, the PCR was carried out. Assay: immunoSEQ multiplex PCR; the TCRdb copy retains only in-frame clones and omits some. There are about 120,000 clones in the sample; about four fifths occur only once, and more than 7% lies in the top ten. Details on this clone: Its antigen is not known.

Healthy bone marrow donors formed the donor group. Material for sequencing was PBMCs. The rearrangement links TRBV2 to TRBJ1-2, with D unresolved. This TCR was recovered from a female donor in good health and CMV-seropositive. CDR3 sequence reads: CASTLDGNYLGGYTF. The CDR3 DNA is TGTGCCAGCACGCTGGACGGGAACTACCTTGGTGGCTACACCTTC. The complete variable domain, with remaining parts taken from reference TRBV2 and TRBJ1-2, reads EPEVTQTPSHQVTQMGQEVILRCVPISNHLYFYWYRQILGQKVEFLVSFYNNEISEKSEIFDDQFSVERPDGSNFTLKIRSTKLEDSAMYFCASTLDGNYLGGYTFGSGTRLTVV.